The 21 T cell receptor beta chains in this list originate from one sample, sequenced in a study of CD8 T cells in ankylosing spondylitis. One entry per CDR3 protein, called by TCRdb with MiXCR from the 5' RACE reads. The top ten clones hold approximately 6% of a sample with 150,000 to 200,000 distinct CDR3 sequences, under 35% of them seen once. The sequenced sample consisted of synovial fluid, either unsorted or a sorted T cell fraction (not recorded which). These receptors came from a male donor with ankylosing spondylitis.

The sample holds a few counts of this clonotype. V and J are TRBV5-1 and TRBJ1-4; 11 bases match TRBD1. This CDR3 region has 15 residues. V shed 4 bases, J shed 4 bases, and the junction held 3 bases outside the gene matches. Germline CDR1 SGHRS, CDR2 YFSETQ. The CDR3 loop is CASSPGTGGNEKLFF. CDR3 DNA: TGCGCCAGCAGCCCGGGGACAGGGGGTAATGAAAAACTGTTTTTT.

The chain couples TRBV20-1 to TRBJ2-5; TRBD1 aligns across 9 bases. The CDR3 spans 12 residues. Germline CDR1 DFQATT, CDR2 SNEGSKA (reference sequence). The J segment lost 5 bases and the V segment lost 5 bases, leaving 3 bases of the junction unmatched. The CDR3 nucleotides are TGCAGTGCTCCTGGGACAGGGGAGACCCAGTACTTC. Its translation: CSAPGTGETQYF.

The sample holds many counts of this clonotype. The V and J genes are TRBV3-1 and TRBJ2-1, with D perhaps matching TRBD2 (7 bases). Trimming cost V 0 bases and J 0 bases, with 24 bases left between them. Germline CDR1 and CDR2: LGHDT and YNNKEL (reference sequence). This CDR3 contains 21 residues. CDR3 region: CASSQEARGGLIPSSYNEQFF. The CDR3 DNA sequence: TGTGCCAGCAGCCAAGAAGCGAGGGGGGGCCTGATACCGAGCTCCTACAATGAGCAGTTCTTC.

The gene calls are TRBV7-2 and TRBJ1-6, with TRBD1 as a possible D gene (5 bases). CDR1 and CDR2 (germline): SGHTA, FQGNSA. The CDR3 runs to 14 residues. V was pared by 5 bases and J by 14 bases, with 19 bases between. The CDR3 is CASSNGGVPITLHF. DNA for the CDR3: TGTGCCAGCAGCAACGGGGGAGTGCCTATAACCCTCCACTTT.

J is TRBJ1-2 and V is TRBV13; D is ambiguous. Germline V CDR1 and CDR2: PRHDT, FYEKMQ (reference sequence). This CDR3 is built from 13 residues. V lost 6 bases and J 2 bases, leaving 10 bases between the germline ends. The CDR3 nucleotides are TGTGCCAGCAGTTTCGAAGAAAACTATGGCTACACCTTC. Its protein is CASSFEENYGYTF.

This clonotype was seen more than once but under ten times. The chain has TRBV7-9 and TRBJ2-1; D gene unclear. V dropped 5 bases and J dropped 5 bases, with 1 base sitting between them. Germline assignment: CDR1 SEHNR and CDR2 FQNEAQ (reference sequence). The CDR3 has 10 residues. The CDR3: CASSHNEQFF. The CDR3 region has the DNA TGTGCCAGCAGCCACAATGAGCAGTTCTTC.

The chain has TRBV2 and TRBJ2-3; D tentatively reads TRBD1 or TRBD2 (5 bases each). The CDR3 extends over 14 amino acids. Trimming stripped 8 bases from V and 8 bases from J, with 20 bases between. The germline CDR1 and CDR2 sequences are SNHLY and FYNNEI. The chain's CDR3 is CASDVGTPVGTQYF. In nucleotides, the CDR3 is TGTGCCAGCGACGTTGGGACCCCGGTGGGTACGCAGTATTTT.

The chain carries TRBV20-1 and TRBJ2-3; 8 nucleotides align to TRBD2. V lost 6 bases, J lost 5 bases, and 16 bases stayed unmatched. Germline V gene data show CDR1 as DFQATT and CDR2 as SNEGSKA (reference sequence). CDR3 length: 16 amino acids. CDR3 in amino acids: CSACPLWREEEDTQYF. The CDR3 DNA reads TGCAGTGCCTGCCCTCTCTGGCGGGAGGAAGAAGATACGCAGTATTTT.

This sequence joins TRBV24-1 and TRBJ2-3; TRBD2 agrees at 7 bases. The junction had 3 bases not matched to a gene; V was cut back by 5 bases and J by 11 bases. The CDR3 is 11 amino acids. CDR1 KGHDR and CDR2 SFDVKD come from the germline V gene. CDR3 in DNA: TGTGCCACCAGTGCTCTAGCGGTGCAGTATTTT. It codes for CATSALAVQYF.

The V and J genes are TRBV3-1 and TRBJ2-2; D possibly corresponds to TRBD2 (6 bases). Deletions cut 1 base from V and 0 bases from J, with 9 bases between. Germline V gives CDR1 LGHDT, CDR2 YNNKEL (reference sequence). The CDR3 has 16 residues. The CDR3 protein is CASSQGGTSNTGELFF. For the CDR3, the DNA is TGTGCCAGCAGCCAAGGCGGGACTTCGAACACCGGGGAGCTGTTTTTT.

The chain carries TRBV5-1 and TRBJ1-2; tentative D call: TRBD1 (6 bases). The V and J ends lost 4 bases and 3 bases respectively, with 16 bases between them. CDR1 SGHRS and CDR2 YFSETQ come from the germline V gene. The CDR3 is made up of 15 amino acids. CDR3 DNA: TGCGCCAGCAGCATAGGACAGCTCGGGGACTATGGCTACACCTTC. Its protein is CASSIGQLGDYGYTF.

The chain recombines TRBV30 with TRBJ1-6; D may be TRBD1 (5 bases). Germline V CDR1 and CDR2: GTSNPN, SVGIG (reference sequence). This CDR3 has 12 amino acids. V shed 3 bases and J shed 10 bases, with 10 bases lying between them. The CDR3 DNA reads TGTGCCTGGAGACCAGGGAAATCACCCCTCCACTTT. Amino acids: CAWRPGKSPLHF.

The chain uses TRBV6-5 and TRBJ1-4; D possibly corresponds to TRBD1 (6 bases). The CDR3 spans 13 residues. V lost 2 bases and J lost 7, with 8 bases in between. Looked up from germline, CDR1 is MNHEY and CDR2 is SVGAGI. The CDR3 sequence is CASSYRGVEKLFF. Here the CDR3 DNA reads TGTGCCAGCAGTTACAGGGGGGTTGAAAAACTGTTTTTT.

The CDR3 nucleotides read TGCAGTGCCCTACTAGCGGGAGGAGCCTACGAGCAGTACTTC. Protein sequence: CSALLAGGAYEQYF. The chain has TRBV20-1 and TRBJ2-7, with 12 bases aligning to TRBD2. Germline V gene lookup returns CDR1 DFQATT and CDR2 SNEGSKA (reference sequence). The CDR3 runs to 14 residues. Unmatched junction bases numbered 5, after V lost 6 bases and J lost 2 bases.

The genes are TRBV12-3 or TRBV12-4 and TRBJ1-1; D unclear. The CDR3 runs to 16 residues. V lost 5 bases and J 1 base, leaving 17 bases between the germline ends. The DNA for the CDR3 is TGTGCCAGCAGTGGAGTGGACGGTAGCCCGAACACTGAAGCTTTCTTT. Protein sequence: CASSGVDGSPNTEAFF.

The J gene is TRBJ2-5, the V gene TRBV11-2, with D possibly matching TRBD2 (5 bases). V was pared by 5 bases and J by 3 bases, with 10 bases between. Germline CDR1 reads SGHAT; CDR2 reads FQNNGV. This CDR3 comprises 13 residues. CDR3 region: CASSRGAKETQYF. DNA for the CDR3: TGTGCCAGCAGCCGGGGAGCGAAAGAGACCCAGTACTTC.

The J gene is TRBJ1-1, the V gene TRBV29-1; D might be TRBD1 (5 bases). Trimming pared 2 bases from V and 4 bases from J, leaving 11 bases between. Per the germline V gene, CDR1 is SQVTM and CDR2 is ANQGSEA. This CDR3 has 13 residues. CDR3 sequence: CSVESQGVTEAFF. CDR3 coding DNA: TGCAGCGTTGAATCGCAGGGTGTCACTGAAGCTTTCTTT.

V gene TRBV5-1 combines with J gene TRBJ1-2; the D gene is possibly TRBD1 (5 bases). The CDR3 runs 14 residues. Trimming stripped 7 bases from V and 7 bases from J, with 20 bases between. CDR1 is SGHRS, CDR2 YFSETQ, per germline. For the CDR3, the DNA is TGCGCCAGCGGAACTCAGGGCGGAGAACTTGGCTACACCTTC. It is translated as CASGTQGGELGYTF.

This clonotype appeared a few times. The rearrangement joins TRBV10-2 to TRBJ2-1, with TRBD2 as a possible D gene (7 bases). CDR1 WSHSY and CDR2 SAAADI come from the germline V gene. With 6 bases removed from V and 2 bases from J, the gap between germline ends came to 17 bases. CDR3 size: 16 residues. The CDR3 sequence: CASRGAVGGAYNEQFF. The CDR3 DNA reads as TGCGCCAGCAGGGGGGCGGTGGGGGGGGCCTACAATGAGCAGTTCTTC.

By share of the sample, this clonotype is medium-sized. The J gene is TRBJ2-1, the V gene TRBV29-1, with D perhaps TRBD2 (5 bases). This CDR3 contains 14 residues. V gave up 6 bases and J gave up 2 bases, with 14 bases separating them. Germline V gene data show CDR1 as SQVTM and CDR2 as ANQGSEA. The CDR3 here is CSVARGFPYNEQFF. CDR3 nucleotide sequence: TGCAGCGTGGCCAGAGGGTTCCCCTACAATGAGCAGTTCTTC.

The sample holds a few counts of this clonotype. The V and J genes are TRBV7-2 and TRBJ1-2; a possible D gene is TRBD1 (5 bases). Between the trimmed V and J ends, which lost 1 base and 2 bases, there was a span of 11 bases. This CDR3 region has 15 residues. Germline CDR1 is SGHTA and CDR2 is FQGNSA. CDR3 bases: TGTGCCAGCAGCTTAGAGACCGGGGCCAACTATGGCTACACCTTC. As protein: CASSLETGANYGYTF. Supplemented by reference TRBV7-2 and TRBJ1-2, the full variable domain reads GAGVSQSPSNKVTEKGKDVELRCDPISGHTALYWYRQSLGQGLEFLIYFQGNSAPDKSGLPSDRFSAERTGGSVSTLTIQRTQQEDSAVYLCASSLETGANYGYTFGSGTRLTVV.